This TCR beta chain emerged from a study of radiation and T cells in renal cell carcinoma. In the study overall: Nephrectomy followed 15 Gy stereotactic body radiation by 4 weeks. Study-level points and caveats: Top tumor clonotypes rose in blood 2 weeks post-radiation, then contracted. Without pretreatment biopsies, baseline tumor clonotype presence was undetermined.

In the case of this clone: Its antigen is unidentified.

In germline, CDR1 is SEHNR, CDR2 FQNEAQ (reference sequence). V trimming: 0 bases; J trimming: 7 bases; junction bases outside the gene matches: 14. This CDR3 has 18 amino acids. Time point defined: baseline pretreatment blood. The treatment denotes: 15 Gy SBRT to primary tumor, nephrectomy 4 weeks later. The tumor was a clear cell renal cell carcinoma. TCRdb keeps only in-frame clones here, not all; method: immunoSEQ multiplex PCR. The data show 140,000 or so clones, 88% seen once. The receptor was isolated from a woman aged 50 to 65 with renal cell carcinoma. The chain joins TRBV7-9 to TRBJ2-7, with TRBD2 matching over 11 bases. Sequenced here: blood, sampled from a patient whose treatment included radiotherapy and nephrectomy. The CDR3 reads CASSLAGSGTSGRREQYF. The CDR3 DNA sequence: TGTGCCAGCAGCTTAGCGGGGAGTGGGACTAGCGGAAGAAGGGAGCAGTACTTC.